This T cell receptor beta chain was identified during a study of T cell responses to AZD1222 COVID-19 vaccine. Study results and caveats: Seropositive status at baseline applied to only 6 or 7 AZD1222 recipients.

About this clone itself: Its specificity is unknown.

The assay was immunoSEQ multiplex PCR, and TCRdb's table has in-frame clones only and misses some. Of around 130,000 clones in the sample, roughly 92% are singletons; the top ten hold about 5%. The origin of this receptor is an adult in good health. This material consisted of peripheral blood, taken on day 0 of AZD1222 vaccination.

The CDR3 bases are TGTGCCAGCAATCTAGGGGGCGCCGACTATGGCTACACCTTC. Translation gives CASNLGGADYGYTF. The chain links TRBV5-5 to TRBJ1-2; 7 nucleotides match TRBD1. CDR3 length: 14 amino acids. Trimming cost V 6 bases and J 3 bases; bases outside gene matches: 8. Germline CDR1 SGHKS, CDR2 YYEKEE (reference sequence). The full variable domain, in which reference TRBV5-5 and TRBJ1-2 provide the parts outside the CDR3, is DAGVTQSPTHLIKTRGQQVTLRCSPISGHKSVSWYQQVLGQGPQFIFQYYEKEERGRGNFPDRFSARQFPNYSSELNVNALLLGDSALYLCASNLGGADYGYTFGSGTRLTVV.